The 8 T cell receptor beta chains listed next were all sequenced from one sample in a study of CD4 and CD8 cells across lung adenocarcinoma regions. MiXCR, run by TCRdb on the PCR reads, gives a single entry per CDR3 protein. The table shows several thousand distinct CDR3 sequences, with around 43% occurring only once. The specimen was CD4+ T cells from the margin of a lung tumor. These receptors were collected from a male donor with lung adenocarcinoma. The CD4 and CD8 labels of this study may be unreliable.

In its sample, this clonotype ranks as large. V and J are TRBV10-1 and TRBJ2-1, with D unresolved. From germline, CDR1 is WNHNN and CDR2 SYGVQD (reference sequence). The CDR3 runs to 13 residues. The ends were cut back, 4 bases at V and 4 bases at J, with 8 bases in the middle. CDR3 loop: CASSASRYNEQFF. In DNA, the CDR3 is TGCGCCAGCAGTGCGTCCAGATACAATGAGCAGTTCTTC.

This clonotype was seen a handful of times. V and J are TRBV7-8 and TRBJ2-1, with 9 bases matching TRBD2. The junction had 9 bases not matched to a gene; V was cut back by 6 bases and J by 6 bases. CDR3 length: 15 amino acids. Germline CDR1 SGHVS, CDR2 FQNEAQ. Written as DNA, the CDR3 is TGTGCCAGCAGTTTTAGGCAACTAGCGGGCAATGAGCAGTTCTTC. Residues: CASSFRQLAGNEQFF.

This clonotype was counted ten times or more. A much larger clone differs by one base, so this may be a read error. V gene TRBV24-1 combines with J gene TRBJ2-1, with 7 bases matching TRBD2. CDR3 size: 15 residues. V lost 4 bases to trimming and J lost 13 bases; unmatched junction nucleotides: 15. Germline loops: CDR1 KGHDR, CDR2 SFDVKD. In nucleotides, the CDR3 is TGTGCCACCAGTGAACCCCGGGAGGAGAGAGAGACCCAGTTCTTC. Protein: CATSEPREERETQFF.

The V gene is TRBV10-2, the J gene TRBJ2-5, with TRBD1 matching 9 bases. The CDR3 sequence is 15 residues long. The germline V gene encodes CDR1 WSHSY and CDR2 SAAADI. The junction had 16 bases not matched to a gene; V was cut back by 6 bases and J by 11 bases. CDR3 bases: TGCGCCAGCAGACAGGGGGCCGGGGCCAAAGACACTCAGTACTTC. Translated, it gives CASRQGAGAKDTQYF.

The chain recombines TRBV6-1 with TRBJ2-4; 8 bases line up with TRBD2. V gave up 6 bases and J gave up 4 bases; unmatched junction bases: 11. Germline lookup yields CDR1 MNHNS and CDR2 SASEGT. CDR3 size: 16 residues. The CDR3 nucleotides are TGTGCCAGCAGCGGGGCGGGAGGCAGAGCGAAAAACATTCAGTACTTC. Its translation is CASSGAGGRAKNIQYF.

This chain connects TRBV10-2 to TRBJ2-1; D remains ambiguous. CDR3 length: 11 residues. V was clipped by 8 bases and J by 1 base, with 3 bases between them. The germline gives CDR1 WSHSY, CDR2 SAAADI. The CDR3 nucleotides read TGCGCCAGCCAGTCCTACAATGAGCAGTTCTTC. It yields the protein CASQSYNEQFF.

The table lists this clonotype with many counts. As DNA, the CDR3 is TGTGCCAGCAGCTTAGGGGGACAGGGCCTTGAAGCTTTCTTT. Translation: CASSLGGQGLEAFF. J is TRBJ1-1 and V is TRBV7-2; 9 bases fit TRBD1. The ends lost 1 base at V and 7 bases at J; junction bases unmatched: 4. Germline V gene data show CDR1 as SGHTA and CDR2 as FQGNSA. The CDR3 totals 14 residues.

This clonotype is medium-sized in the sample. This CDR3 is CASSAPGGRGTDTQYF. CDR3 bases: TGTGCCAGCAGCGCCCCGGGGGGTAGGGGCACAGATACGCAGTATTTT. J is TRBJ2-3 and V is TRBV6-4; 7 bases are shared with TRBD2. Germline V lookup: CDR1 MRHNA, CDR2 SNTAGT. Unmatched junction bases numbered 10, after V lost 6 bases and J lost 1 base. This CDR3 is built from 16 residues.